This T cell receptor (beta chain) derives from a study of CD8 T cells in Susac syndrome. Overall study results and limits: In Susac patients, clonal expansion was not detected in CD4+ cells.

It was with random hexamers that 0.5 to 1 ug RNA was reverse transcribed. Coverage of TCR beta CDR3 amplification by immunoSEQ multiplex PCR extended to 54 Vbeta and 13 Jbeta. TCRdb independently ran MiXCR on the immunoSEQ multiplex PCR reads; one entry per CDR3 protein. The sample holds some 160,000 distinct CDR3 sequences, around 94% seen once. Concerning this clonotype: Its specificity is unknown.

Material for sequencing was CD4+ T cells from PBMCs. This TCR derives from a human donor with Susac syndrome.

This CDR3 reads CASSEFESTDTQYF. The CDR3 DNA follows: TGTGCCAGCAGTGAATTCGAGAGCACAGATACGCAGTATTTT. The V call is TRBV25-1, the J call TRBJ2-3; no clear D. Trimming removed 1 base at V and 0 bases at J, with 5 bases between. Germline assignment: CDR1 MGHDK and CDR2 SYGVNS. This CDR3 is 14 amino acids long.